This TCR beta chain was observed in a study of post-analysis software for immune sequencing data. As to this clonotype: The antigen is unknown.

In germline, CDR1 is SGHRS, CDR2 YFSETQ. There are 16 residues in the CDR3. V trimming: 4 bases; J trimming: 7 bases; junction bases outside the gene matches: 11. Study-level points and caveats: Several TRBV segments (TRBV5-6, TRBV5-1 and TRBV20-1 among them) occurred more frequently in patients than in controls. Versus controls, multiple sclerosis patients showed significantly lower diversity (normalized Chao1).

Sequencing libraries made from TCR beta cDNA carried unique molecular identifiers. A single record per CDR3 protein comes from TCRdb applying MiXCR to the PCR reads. Among about 200,000 distinct CDR3 sequences, 29% were seen once, and the ten largest hold around 3.2%. This receptor was obtained from a girl aged 2 to 17 with multiple sclerosis. The chain couples TRBV5-1 to TRBJ1-6, with 7 bases fitting TRBD1. Material: blood. CDR3 residues: CASSPRPGQKNSPLHF. In DNA, the CDR3 is TGCGCCAGCAGCCCGCGCCCGGGACAGAAAAATTCACCCCTCCACTTT.